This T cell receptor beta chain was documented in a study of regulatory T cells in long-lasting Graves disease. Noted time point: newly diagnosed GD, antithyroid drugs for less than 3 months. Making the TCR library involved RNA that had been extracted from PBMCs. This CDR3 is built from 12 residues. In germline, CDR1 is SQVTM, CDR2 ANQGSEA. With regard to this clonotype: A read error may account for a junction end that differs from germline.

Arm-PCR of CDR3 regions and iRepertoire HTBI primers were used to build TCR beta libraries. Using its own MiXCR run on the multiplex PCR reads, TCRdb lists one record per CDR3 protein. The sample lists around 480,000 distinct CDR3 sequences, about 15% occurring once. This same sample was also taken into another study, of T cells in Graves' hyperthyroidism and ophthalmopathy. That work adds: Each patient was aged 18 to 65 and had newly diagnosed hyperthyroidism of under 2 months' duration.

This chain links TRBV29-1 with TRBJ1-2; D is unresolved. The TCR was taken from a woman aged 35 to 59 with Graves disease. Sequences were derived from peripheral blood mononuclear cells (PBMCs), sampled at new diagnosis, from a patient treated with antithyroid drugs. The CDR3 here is CSIEAGGDGYTF. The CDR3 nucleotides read TGCAGCATTGAAGCTGGAGGCGACGGCTACACCTTC.